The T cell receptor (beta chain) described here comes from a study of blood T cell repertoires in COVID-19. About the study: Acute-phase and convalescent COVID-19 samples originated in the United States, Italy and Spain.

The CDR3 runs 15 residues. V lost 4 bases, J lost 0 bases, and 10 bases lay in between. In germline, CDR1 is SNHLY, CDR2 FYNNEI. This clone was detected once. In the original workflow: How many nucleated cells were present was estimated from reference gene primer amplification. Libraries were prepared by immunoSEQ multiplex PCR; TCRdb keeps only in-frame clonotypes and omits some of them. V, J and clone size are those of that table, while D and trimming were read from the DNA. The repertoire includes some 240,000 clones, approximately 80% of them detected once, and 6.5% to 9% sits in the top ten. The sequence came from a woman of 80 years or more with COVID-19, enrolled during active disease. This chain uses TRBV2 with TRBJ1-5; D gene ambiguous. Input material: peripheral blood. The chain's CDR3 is CASSGAPRSNQPQHF. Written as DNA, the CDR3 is TGTGCCAGCAGTGGGGCACCGCGTAGCAATCAGCCCCAGCATTTT.